This entry lists 16 T cell receptor beta chains sequenced from one sample in a study of T cells in Graves' hyperthyroidism and ophthalmopathy. Regions amplified from RNA transcripts were the TCR beta CDR3 regions. The HTBI primer set served for first-round RT-PCR of the TCR CDR3. Each CDR3 protein is one row after TCRdb ran MiXCR on the multiplex PCR reads. This repertoire shows about 320,000 distinct CDR3 sequences, approximately 16% found once; its top ten account for around a third. Sequences were obtained from blood. The receptors were sampled from a young man with Graves' hyperthyroidism.

This clonotype has a handful of counts. The chain has TRBV6-1 and TRBJ1-2, with 7 bases matching TRBD1. The CDR3 is made up of 13 amino acids. Germline CDR1 reads MNHNS; CDR2 reads SASEGT. The J segment lost 6 bases and the V segment lost 5 bases, leaving 6 bases of the junction unmatched. CDR3 DNA sequence: TGTGCCAGCAGTCACCAGACAGGGAATGGCTACACCTTC. Its protein product is CASSHQTGNGYTF.

This clonotype was recorded at least ten times. V gene TRBV29-1 combines with J gene TRBJ2-5, with D unclear. CDR3 length: 15 residues. V was trimmed by 4 bases and J by 5 bases, leaving 20 bases between them. CDR1 and CDR2 from the germline V gene are SQVTM and ANQGSEA. The CDR3 DNA sequence: TGCAGCGTTGGGTACAGCTCGAACCCAGCTGAGACCCAGTACTTC. This translates into CSVGYSSNPAETQYF.

At least ten counts were recorded for this clonotype. The gene calls are TRBV11-2 and TRBJ2-1, with 7 bases aligning to TRBD1. The CDR3 runs to 13 residues. Germline lookup yields CDR1 SGHAT and CDR2 FQNNGV. V lost 3 bases and J lost 4; bases outside the gene matches: 0. The CDR3 protein is CASSLGQYNEQFF. The CDR3 DNA is TGTGCCAGCAGCTTGGGACAGTACAATGAGCAGTTCTTC. The complete variable domain, with remaining parts taken from reference TRBV11-2 and TRBJ2-1, reads EAGVAQSPRYKIIEKRQSVAFWCNPISGHATLYWYQQILGQGPKLLIQFQNNGVVDDSQLPKDRFSAERLKGVDSTLKIQPAKLEDSAVYLCASSLGQYNEQFFGPGTRLTVL.

The rearrangement uses TRBV20-1 and TRBJ1-4; D may be TRBD1 (6 bases). The CDR3 loop spans 13 amino acids. Trimming left V 2 bases short and J 3 bases short, with 7 bases between. The V gene's germline CDR1 is DFQATT and CDR2 SNEGSKA (reference sequence). This CDR3 is CSARRTANEKLFF. CDR3 nucleotides: TGCAGTGCTAGAAGGACAGCTAATGAAAAACTGTTTTTT.

This clonotype showed up many times. The V gene is TRBV28, the J gene TRBJ2-1; 10 nucleotides agree with TRBD2. The junction had 7 bases not matched to a gene; V was cut back by 4 bases and J by 7 bases. The CDR3 extends over 15 amino acids. The germline V gene has CDR1 MDHEN and CDR2 SYDVKM. The CDR3 loop is CASSWALAGVNEQFF. The CDR3 bases are TGTGCCAGCAGTTGGGCGCTAGCGGGAGTGAATGAGCAGTTCTTC.

In its sample, this clonotype was seen many times. CDR3 protein: CASSHNEGQMNTEAFF. CDR3 sequence (DNA): TGCGCCAGCAGCCACAACGAGGGACAGATGAACACTGAAGCTTTCTTT. The V and J genes are TRBV5-1 and TRBJ1-1; 7 bases line up with TRBD1. The CDR3 spans 16 residues. CDR1 and CDR2 (germline): SGHRS, YFSETQ. With 4 bases clipped from V and 0 bases from J, the junction kept 9 bases outside the gene matches.

This clonotype was counted ten times or more. The J gene is TRBJ2-5, the V gene TRBV6-6; possibly TRBD2 for D (6 bases). CDR3 length equals 14 residues. Trimming took off 2 bases at V and 7 bases at J, with 14 bases between the two ends. The germline gives CDR1 MNHNY, CDR2 SVGAGI (reference sequence). CDR3 amino acids: CASSYTRTMGTQYF. CDR3 DNA sequence: TGTGCCAGCAGTTACACACGGACTATGGGGACCCAGTACTTC.

In this sample, this clonotype turned up a few times. The chain recombines TRBV24-1 with TRBJ2-3, with D possibly matching TRBD1 (5 bases). CDR3 length: 16 amino acids. Between the trimmed V and J ends, which lost 0 bases and 7 bases, there was a span of 16 bases. From germline, CDR1 is KGHDR and CDR2 SFDVKD. The CDR3 DNA reads as TGTGCCACCAGTGATTTGCCCGATCATATGGGGCATACGCAGTATTTT. Protein sequence: CATSDLPDHMGHTQYF.

At least ten counts were recorded for this clonotype. The chain carries TRBV20-1 and TRBJ2-3; 10 bases are shared with TRBD2. The CDR3 is made up of 19 amino acids. Losses at the gene ends were 3 bases for V and 1 base for J; bases not matched to a gene: 16. Per the germline V gene, CDR1 is DFQATT and CDR2 is SNEGSKA (reference sequence). The CDR3 is CSARRASGSGAFGTDTQYF. DNA of the CDR3: TGCAGTGCTAGGAGGGCTAGCGGGAGCGGTGCATTTGGCACAGATACGCAGTATTTT.

A few counts support this clonotype. This chain uses TRBV10-3 with TRBJ1-3; tentative D call: TRBD1 (5 bases). Germline V gives CDR1 ENHRY, CDR2 SYGVKD. V gave up 5 bases and J gave up 4 bases, with 6 bases separating them. This CDR3 has 12 residues. For the CDR3, the DNA is TGTGCCATCAGTTCAGGGGGAAACACCATATATTTT. Protein product: CAISSGGNTIYF.

CDR3 region: CSASSERQGEVGTQYF. The CDR3 DNA reads as TGCAGTGCTAGTTCAGAAAGGCAGGGGGAGGTCGGGACCCAGTACTTC. The chain joins TRBV20-1 to TRBJ2-5; perhaps TRBD1 as D (7 bases). Per the germline V gene, CDR1 is DFQATT and CDR2 is SNEGSKA (reference sequence). The CDR3 covers 16 residues. Trimming pared 3 bases from V and 7 bases from J, leaving 24 bases between.

This clonotype was seen ten or more times. The chain links TRBV20-1 to TRBJ2-7; the D is unclear. Per germline, CDR1 DFQATT and CDR2 SNEGSKA (reference sequence). CDR3 length: 12 residues. Trimming left V 6 bases short and J 1 base short, with 10 bases between. CDR3 sequence reads: CSAKRWSYEQYF. The CDR3 region has the DNA TGCAGTGCAAAGCGCTGGTCCTACGAGCAGTACTTC.

This clonotype showed up just a few times. The rearrangement uses TRBV6-2 or TRBV6-3 and TRBJ2-7, with 7 bases matching TRBD1. Unmatched junction bases numbered 2, after V lost 6 bases and J lost 0 bases. The germline CDR1 and CDR2 sequences are MNHEY and SVGEGT. The length of the CDR3 is 13 residues. Here the CDR3 DNA reads TGTGCCAGCAGGGGACAGACCTCCTACGAGCAGTACTTC. Its protein product is CASRGQTSYEQYF.

On this clonotype: Compared with germline, one end of the junction differs, possibly owing to a read error. This chain uses TRBV28 with TRBJ2-3; tentative D call: TRBD2 (5 bases). CDR1 is MDHEN and CDR2 is SYDVKM in the germline V gene. This CDR3 spans 13 amino acids. This CDR3 is CASSYGETDTQCF. Here the CDR3 DNA reads TGTGCCAGCAGTTACGGGGAAACAGATACGCAGTGTTTT.

The V gene is TRBV6-1, the J gene TRBJ1-4, with D possibly TRBD1 on 5 matching bases. This CDR3 has 15 residues. Trimming took off 5 bases at V and 4 bases at J, with 14 bases between the two ends. In germline, CDR1 is MNHNS, CDR2 SASEGT. CDR3 DNA: TGTGCCAGCAGTACCGGGAGGGGACTTAATGAAAAACTGTTTTTT. It is translated as CASSTGRGLNEKLFF.

With respect to this clonotype: This may arise from a read error, as a much more abundant clone is one base away. As DNA, the CDR3 is TGCGTCAGCAGCTCCCATACTGATTCCACTGAAGCTTTCTTT. Its translation: CVSSSHTDSTEAFF. The rearrangement uses TRBV5-1 and TRBJ1-1; D not certain. Germline CDR1 and CDR2: SGHRS and YFSETQ. The CDR3 is 14 amino acids.